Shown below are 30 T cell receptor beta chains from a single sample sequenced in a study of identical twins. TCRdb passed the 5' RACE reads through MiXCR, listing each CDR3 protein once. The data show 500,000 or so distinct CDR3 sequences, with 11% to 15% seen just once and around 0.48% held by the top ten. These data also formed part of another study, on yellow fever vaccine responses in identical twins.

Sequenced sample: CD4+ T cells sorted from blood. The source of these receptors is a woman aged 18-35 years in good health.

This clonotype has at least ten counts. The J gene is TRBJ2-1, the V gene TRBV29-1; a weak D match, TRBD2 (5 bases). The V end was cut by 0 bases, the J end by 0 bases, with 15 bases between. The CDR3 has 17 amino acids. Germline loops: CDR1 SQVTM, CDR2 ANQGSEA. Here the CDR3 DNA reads TGCAGCGTTGAAGACGAGGGTGACATCCGCTCCTACAATGAGCAGTTCTTC. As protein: CSVEDEGDIRSYNEQFF.

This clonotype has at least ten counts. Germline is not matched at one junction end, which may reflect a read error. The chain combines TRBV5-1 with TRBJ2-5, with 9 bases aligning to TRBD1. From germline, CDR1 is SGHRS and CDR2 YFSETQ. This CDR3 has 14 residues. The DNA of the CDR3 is TGTGCCAGCAGCCTGGACAGGGGTGGAGAGACCCAGTACTTC. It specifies CASSLDRGGETQYF.

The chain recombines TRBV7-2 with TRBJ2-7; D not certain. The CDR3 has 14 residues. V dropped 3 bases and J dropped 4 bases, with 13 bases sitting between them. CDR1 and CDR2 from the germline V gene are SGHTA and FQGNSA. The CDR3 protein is CASSLLGPQYEQYF. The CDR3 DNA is TGTGCCAGCAGCTTGCTCGGGCCCCAGTACGAGCAGTACTTC.

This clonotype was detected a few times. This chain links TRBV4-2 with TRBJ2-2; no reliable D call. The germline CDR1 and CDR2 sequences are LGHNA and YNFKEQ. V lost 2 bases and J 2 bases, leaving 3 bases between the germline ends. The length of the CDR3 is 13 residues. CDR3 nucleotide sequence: TGTGCCAGCAGCCAATTTAACACCGGGGAGCTGTTTTTT. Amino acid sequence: CASSQFNTGELFF.

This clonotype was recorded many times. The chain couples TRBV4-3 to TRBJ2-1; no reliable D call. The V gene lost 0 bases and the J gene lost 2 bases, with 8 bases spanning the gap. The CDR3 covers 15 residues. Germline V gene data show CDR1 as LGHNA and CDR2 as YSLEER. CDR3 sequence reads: CASSQDRVPYNEQFF. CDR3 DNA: TGCGCCAGCAGCCAAGATAGAGTCCCCTACAATGAGCAGTTCTTC.

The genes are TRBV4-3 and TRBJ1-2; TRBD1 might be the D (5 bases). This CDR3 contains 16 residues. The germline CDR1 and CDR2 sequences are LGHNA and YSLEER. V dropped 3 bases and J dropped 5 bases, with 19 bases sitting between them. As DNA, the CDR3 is TGCGCCAGCAGCCAGTCATCCGGGACGGTGGGGTATGGCTACACCTTC. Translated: CASSQSSGTVGYGYTF.

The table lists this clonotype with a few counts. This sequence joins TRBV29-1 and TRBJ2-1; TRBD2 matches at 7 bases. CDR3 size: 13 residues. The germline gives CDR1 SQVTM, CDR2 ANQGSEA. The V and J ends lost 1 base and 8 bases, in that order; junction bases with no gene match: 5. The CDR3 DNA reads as TGCAGCGTTGAAGGGTCTAGCGGCTATGAGCAGTTCTTC. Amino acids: CSVEGSSGYEQFF.

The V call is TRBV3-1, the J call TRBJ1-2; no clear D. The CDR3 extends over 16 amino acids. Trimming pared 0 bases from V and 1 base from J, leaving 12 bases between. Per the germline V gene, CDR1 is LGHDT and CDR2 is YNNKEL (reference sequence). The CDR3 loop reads CASSQEGSGVNYGYTF. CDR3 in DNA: TGTGCCAGCAGCCAAGAAGGGTCGGGAGTTAACTATGGCTACACCTTC.

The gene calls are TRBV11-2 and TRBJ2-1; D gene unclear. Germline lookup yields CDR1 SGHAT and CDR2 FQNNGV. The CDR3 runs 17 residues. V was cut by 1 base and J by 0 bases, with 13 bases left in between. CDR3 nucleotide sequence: TGTGCCAGCAGCTTAGCTCCTATGTCTAGCTCCTACAATGAGCAGTTCTTC. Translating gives CASSLAPMSSSYNEQFF. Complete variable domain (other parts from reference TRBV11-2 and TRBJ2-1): EAGVAQSPRYKIIEKRQSVAFWCNPISGHATLYWYQQILGQGPKLLIQFQNNGVVDDSQLPKDRFSAERLKGVDSTLKIQPAKLEDSAVYLCASSLAPMSSSYNEQFFGPGTRLTVL.

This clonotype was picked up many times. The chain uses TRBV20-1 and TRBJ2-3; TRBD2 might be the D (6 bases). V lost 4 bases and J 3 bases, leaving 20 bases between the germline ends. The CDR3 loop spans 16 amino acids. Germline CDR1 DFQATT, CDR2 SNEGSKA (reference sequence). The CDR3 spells CSANGSPVGETDTQYF. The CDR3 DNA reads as TGCAGTGCTAACGGGAGTCCGGTTGGAGAGACAGATACGCAGTATTTT.

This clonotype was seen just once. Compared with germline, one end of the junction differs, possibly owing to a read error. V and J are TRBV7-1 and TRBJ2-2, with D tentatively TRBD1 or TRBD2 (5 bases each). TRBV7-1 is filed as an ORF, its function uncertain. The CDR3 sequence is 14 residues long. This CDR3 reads CARGTGLICWELLF. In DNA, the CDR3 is TGTGCCAGGGGCACGGGGCTGATCTGCTGGGAGCTGCTTTTT.

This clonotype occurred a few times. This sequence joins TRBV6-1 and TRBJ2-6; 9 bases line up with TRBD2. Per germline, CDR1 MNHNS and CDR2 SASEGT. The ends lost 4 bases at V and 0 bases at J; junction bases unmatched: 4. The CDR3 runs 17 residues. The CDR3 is CASSGLADSSGANVLTF. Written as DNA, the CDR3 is TGTGCCAGCAGTGGACTAGCGGATTCCTCTGGGGCCAACGTCCTGACTTTC.

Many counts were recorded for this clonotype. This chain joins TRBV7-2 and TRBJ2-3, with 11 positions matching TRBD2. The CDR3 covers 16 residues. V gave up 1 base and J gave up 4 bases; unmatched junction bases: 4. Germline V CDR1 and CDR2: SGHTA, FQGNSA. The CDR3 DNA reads TGTGCCAGCAGCTTAGATAGCGGGAGGGCCGCAGATACGCAGTATTTT. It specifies CASSLDSGRAADTQYF.

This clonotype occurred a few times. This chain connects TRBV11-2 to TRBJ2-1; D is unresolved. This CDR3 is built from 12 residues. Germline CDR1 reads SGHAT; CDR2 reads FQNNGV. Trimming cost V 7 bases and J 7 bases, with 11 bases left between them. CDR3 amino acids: CASTLTRNEQFF. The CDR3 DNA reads TGTGCCAGCACCCTGACGAGGAATGAGCAGTTCTTC.

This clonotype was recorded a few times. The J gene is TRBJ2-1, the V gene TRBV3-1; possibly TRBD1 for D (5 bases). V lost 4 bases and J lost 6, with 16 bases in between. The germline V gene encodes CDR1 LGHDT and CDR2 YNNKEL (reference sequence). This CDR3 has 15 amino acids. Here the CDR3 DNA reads TGTGCCAGCAGCCGGAAGGTACAGGCTCGCAATGAGCAGTTCTTC. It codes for CASSRKVQARNEQFF.

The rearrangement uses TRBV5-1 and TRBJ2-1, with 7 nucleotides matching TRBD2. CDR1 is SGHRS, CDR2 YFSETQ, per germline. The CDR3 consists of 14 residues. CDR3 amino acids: CAPSGALPIDEQFF. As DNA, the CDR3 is TGCGCTCCCAGCGGGGCCTTACCCATCGATGAGCAGTTCTTC.

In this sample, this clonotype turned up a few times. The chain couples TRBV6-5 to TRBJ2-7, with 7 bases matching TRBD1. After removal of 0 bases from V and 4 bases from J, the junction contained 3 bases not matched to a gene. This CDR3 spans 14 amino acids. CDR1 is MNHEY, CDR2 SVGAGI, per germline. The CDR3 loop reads CASSYSDRSYEQYF. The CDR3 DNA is TGTGCCAGCAGTTACTCGGACAGGTCTTACGAGCAGTACTTC.

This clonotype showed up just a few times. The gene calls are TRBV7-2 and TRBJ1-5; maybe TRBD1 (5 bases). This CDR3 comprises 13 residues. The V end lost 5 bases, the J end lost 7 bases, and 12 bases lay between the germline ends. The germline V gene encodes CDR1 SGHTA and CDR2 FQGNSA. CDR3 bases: TGTGCCAGCAGCCCTGTTGGGGGGCAGCCCCAGCATTTT. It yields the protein CASSPVGGQPQHF.

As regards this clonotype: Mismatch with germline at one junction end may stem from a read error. The CDR3 DNA reads TGCAGCGTGGGGACAGGGGGGTCCTACGGGCAGTACTTC. Protein: CSVGTGGSYGQYF. V gene TRBV29-1 combines with J gene TRBJ2-7; 11 bases are shared with TRBD1. CDR3 length equals 13 residues. CDR1 SQVTM and CDR2 ANQGSEA come from the germline V gene.

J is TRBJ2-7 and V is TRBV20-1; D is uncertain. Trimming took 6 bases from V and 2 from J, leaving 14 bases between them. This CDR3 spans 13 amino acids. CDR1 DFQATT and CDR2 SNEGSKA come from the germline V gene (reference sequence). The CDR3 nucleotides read TGCAGTGCCCGAGGCTTGATTGCCTACGAGCAGTACTTC. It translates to CSARGLIAYEQYF.

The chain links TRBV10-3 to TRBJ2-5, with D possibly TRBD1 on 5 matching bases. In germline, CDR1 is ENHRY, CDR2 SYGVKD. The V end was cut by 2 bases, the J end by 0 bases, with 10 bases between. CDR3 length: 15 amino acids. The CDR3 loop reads CAISEGQGHQETQYF. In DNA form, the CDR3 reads TGTGCCATCAGTGAGGGCCAGGGCCACCAAGAGACCCAGTACTTC.

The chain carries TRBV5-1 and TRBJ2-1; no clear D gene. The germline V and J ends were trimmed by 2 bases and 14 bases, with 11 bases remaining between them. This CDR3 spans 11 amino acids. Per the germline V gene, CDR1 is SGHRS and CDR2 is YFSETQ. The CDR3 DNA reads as TGCGCCAGCAGCTTCGACGCGGACGAGTTCTTC. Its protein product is CASSFDADEFF. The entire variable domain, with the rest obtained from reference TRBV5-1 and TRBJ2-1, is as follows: KAGVTQTPRYLIKTRGQQVTLSCSPISGHRSVSWYQQTPGQGLQFLFEYFSETQRNKGNFPGRFSGRQFSNSRSEMNVSTLELGDSALYLCASSFDADEFFGPGTRLTVL.

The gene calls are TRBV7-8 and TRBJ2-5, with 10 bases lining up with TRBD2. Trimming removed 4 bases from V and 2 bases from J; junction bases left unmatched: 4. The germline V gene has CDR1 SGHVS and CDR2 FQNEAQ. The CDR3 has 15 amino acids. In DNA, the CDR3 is TGTGCCAGCAGCTCCCCTAGCGGGAGACAAGAGACCCAGTACTTC. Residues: CASSSPSGRQETQYF.

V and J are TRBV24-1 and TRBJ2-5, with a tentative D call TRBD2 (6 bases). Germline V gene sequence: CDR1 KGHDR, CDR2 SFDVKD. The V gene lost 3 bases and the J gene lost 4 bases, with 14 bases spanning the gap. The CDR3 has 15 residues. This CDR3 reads CATSDPPGAGETQYF. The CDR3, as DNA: TGTGCCACCAGTGATCCCCCAGGAGCGGGAGAGACCCAGTACTTC.

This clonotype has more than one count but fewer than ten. The CDR3, as DNA: TGTGCCAGCAGCCTACACACCGGGGAGCTGTTTTTT. This translates into CASSLHTGELFF. This chain links TRBV7-8 with TRBJ2-2; D is unresolved. Trimming stripped 5 bases from V and 3 bases from J, with 4 bases between. The germline gives CDR1 SGHVS, CDR2 FQNEAQ. This CDR3 comprises 12 residues.

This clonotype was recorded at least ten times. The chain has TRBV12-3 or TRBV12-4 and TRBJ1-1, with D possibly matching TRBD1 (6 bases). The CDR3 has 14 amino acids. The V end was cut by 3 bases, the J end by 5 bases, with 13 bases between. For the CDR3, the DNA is TGTGCCAGCAGTTTCCACAGGGAGGGGACTGAAGCTTTCTTT. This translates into CASSFHREGTEAFF.

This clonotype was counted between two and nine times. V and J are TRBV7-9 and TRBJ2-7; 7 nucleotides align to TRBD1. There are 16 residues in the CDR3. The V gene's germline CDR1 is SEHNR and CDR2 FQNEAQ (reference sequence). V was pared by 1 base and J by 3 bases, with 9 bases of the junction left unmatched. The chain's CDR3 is CASSLGQGDLSYEQYF. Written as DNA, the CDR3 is TGTGCCAGCAGCTTAGGGCAGGGGGATCTAAGCTACGAGCAGTACTTC.

CDR3 bases: TGTGCCAGCAGTTTCGGGGTGACCTACGAGCAGTACTTC. Translated, it gives CASSFGVTYEQYF. The V and J genes are TRBV27 and TRBJ2-7; TRBD2 might be the D (5 bases). The germline V gene has CDR1 MNHEY and CDR2 SMNVEV (reference sequence). The CDR3 has 13 residues. Trimming cost V 3 bases and J 2 bases, with 8 bases left between them.

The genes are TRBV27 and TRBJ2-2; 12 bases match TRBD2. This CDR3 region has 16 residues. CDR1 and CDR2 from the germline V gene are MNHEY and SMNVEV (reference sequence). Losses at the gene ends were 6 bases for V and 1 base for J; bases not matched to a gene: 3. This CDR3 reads CASSMGLAGNTGELFF. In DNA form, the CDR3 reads TGTGCCAGCAGCATGGGACTAGCGGGGAACACCGGGGAGCTGTTTTTT.

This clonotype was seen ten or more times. Here the CDR3 DNA reads TGTGCCAGCAGTCCCCGGGACAGTGCCTACAATGAGCAGTTCTTC. Translated, it gives CASSPRDSAYNEQFF. The rearrangement uses TRBV12-3 or TRBV12-4 and TRBJ2-1, with 7 positions matching TRBD1. Trimming at V came to 5 bases and at J to 2 bases, leaving 6 bases not matched to a gene. The CDR3 is 15 residues long.